Presented here are 11 T cell receptor beta chains from one specimen sequenced in a study of post-analysis software for immune sequencing data. General study findings and limits: In patients, TRBV5-6, TRBV5-1 and TRBV20-1 belonged to about five TRBV segments found more frequently than in controls.

No antigen is known for these receptors. Unique molecular identifiers were carried by the TCR beta cDNA libraries. TCRdb recomputed calls from the PCR reads with MiXCR, one row per CDR3 protein. The sample consists of hundreds of thousands of distinct CDR3 sequences, roughly 50% of them appearing once. Sequencing input: blood. The source of these receptors is a girl between 10 and 17 years old with multiple sclerosis.

The table lists this clonotype with a few counts. The J gene is TRBJ2-3, the V gene TRBV6-5; D could derive from TRBD1 or TRBD2 (5 bases each). This CDR3 is built from 13 residues. V lost 2 bases and J 6 bases, leaving 9 bases between the germline ends. CDR1 and CDR2 from the germline V gene are MNHEY and SVGAGI. The CDR3 is CASSYPGTDTQYF. In nucleotides, the CDR3 is TGTGCCAGCAGTTACCCAGGGACCGATACGCAGTATTTT.

This clonotype was seen a single time. The J gene is TRBJ1-2, the V gene TRBV6-6; no firm D call. This CDR3 comprises 13 residues. V was cut by 5 bases and J by 8 bases, with 15 bases left in between. Germline CDR1 is MNHNY and CDR2 is SVGAGI (reference sequence). CDR3 nucleotides: TGTGCCAGCAGTATGGACCAGATTGGGGGCTACACCTTC. Its protein product is CASSMDQIGGYTF.

This clonotype was found a few times. The chain has TRBV4-1 and TRBJ2-7; 7 bases agree with TRBD1. Germline CDR1 is MGHRA and CDR2 is YSYEKL. V trimming: 1 base; J trimming: 3 bases; junction bases outside the gene matches: 6. CDR3 length equals 15 residues. This CDR3 is CASSQVTGDYYEQYF. CDR3 nucleotides: TGCGCCAGCAGCCAAGTAACAGGGGATTACTACGAGCAGTACTTC.

This clonotype was seen more than once but under ten times. The V and J genes are TRBV5-1 and TRBJ2-7, with D perhaps assigned TRBD1 or TRBD2 (6 bases each). CDR1 is SGHRS, CDR2 YFSETQ, per germline. CDR3 length equals 14 residues. Trimming shortened V by 2 bases and J by 5 bases, and 14 bases separated the two germline ends. The CDR3 loop is CASSLTGGIHEQYF. The CDR3, as DNA: TGCGCCAGCAGCTTAACCGGGGGCATACACGAGCAGTACTTC.

The V call is TRBV5-1, the J call TRBJ1-2; no clear D gene. This CDR3 region has 15 residues. Looked up from germline, CDR1 is SGHRS and CDR2 is YFSETQ. V was cut by 5 bases and J by 6 bases, with 20 bases left in between. CDR3 region: CASRKADGVRDGYTF. The CDR3 region has the DNA TGCGCCAGCAGAAAGGCGGACGGGGTGAGGGATGGCTACACCTTC.

This clonotype was seen a few times. This rearrangement joins TRBV9 to TRBJ2-3; 8 bases fit TRBD2. The ends lost 2 bases at V and 5 bases at J; junction bases unmatched: 7. This CDR3 comprises 15 residues. Germline V gene sequence: CDR1 SGDLS, CDR2 YYNGEE. The CDR3 loop reads CASSVDGTRGDTQYF. The DNA for the CDR3 is TGTGCCAGCAGCGTCGATGGGACTAGGGGAGATACGCAGTATTTT.

V is TRBV6-6 and J is TRBJ2-5; possibly TRBD1 for D (6 bases). The J call could be wrong; TRBJ2-7 is a better fit for the DNA end. The CDR3 is 14 residues long. Germline V gene data show CDR1 as MNHNY and CDR2 as SVGAGI (reference sequence). The CDR3 nucleotides read TGTGCCAGCACCCCCGGTGGGGGCTTGTACGAGCAGTACTTC. Its protein product is CASTPGGGLYEQYF.

Points on this clonotype: A junction end diverges from the germline sequence, so it may reflect a read error. The chain uses TRBV15 and TRBJ1-5, with TRBD1 identical over 8 bases. The CDR3 sequence is 14 residues long. The germline CDR1 and CDR2 sequences are LNHNV and YYDKDF (reference sequence). The CDR3 loop is CATRQGAQGQLQHF. Written as DNA, the CDR3 is TGTGCCACCAGGCAGGGGGCGCAGGGTCAGCTCCAGCATTTT.

The V and J genes are TRBV20-1 and TRBJ2-7; perhaps TRBD1 as D (6 bases). The assigned J gene may be wrong: the sequence end matches TRBJ2-5 better. The germline V gene has CDR1 DFQATT and CDR2 SNEGSKA (reference sequence). The CDR3 contains 12 residues. CDR3 nucleotides: TGCAGTGCTAGACACAGGGAAGAGACCCAGTACTTC. This sequence encodes CSARHREETQYF.

V is TRBV20-1 and J is TRBJ2-1; D is unclear. Deletions cut 6 bases from V and 0 bases from J, with 18 bases between. CDR1 and CDR2 (germline): DFQATT, SNEGSKA (reference sequence). The CDR3 covers 16 residues. The CDR3 loop is CSAQILGQSSYNEQFF. The CDR3 region has the DNA TGCAGTGCGCAAATCCTCGGTCAAAGCTCCTACAATGAGCAGTTCTTC.

The rearrangement links TRBV5-1 to TRBJ2-7; 10 bases are a match to TRBD2. The CDR3 spans 17 residues. V gave up 0 bases and J gave up 3 bases; unmatched junction bases: 9. Per the germline V gene, CDR1 is SGHRS and CDR2 is YFSETQ. The CDR3 DNA is TGCGCCAGCAGCTTGGGGCCCGTGGTAGCGGGAGGCTACGAGCAGTACTTC. Translating it yields CASSLGPVVAGGYEQYF.